What follows are 21 T cell receptor beta chains derived from one specimen sequenced in a study of Graves' ophthalmopathy and Graves' hyperthyroidism. Scientists amplified the TCR beta CDR3 regions from RNA transcripts. First-round RT-PCR relied on HTBI primers, and a second-round multiplex PCR came next. One entry per CDR3 protein results from TCRdb running MiXCR on the multiplex PCR reads. The table shows over a million distinct CDR3 sequences, with 36% occurring only once. The sequenced sample was peripheral blood or thyroid tissue (not recorded which). These TCRs come from an adult man with Graves' hyperthyroidism.

Note on this clonotype: One base away lies a much larger clone, so this may be a sequencing read error. The chain employs TRBV7-9 and TRBJ2-5, with D perhaps TRBD2 (6 bases). The CDR3 sequence is 15 residues long. Germline V lookup: CDR1 SEHNR, CDR2 FQNEAQ (reference sequence). CDR3 bases: TGTGCCAGCAGACCCGGCGGGCCGCCGGGAGAGACCCGGTACTTC. Its translation is CASRPGGPPGETRYF.

The chain employs TRBV20-1 and TRBJ1-4; D possibly corresponds to TRBD1 (5 bases). Germline V gene sequence: CDR1 DFQATT, CDR2 SNEGSKA (reference sequence). CDR3 length: 14 residues. The ends were cut back, 5 bases at V and 5 bases at J, with 15 bases in the middle. CDR3 sequence: CSAADGQVNEKLFF. DNA for the CDR3: TGCAGTGCTGCGGACGGACAAGTAAATGAAAAACTGTTTTTT.

This clonotype was seen once. The J gene is TRBJ2-7, the V gene TRBV7-9; TRBD1 matches at 7 bases. The CDR3 sequence is 15 residues long. From germline, CDR1 is SEHNR and CDR2 FQNEAQ (reference sequence). With V trimmed by 4 bases and J by 6 bases, 12 bases remained unmatched. The CDR3 spells CASSSSWDRGREQYF. The CDR3 nucleotides read TGTGCCAGCAGCTCCTCCTGGGACAGAGGTCGCGAGCAGTACTTC.

This clonotype was detected ten times or more. The chain couples TRBV20-1 to TRBJ2-7, with D tentatively TRBD1 or TRBD2 (5 bases each). V shed 4 bases and J shed 2 bases, with 15 bases lying between them. This CDR3 comprises 14 residues. The germline V gene encodes CDR1 DFQATT and CDR2 SNEGSKA (reference sequence). CDR3 in amino acids: CSATRAGSTYEQYF. CDR3 coding DNA: TGCAGTGCTACAAGGGCAGGGAGCACCTACGAGCAGTACTTC.

This clonotype was counted only a few times. Because the CDR3's place on the DNA is in doubt, the DNA is left out and the CDR3 is given as listed by TCRdb. CDR3 loop: CACSASKRTDYYGYTF. V is TRBV25-1 and J is TRBJ1-2; the D call in the table, TRBD1, was not verified against the DNA. The CDR3 sequence runs 16 residues, both termini included. Per germline, CDR1 MGHDK and CDR2 SYGVNS.

This chain uses TRBV28 with TRBJ1-1; D might be TRBD1 (6 bases). V was trimmed by 5 bases and J by 3 bases, leaving 13 bases between them. The CDR3 sequence is 14 residues long. Germline CDR1 reads MDHEN; CDR2 reads SYDVKM. The CDR3 sequence is CASSATGWDTEAFF. In DNA, the CDR3 is TGTGCCAGCAGTGCAACAGGGTGGGACACTGAAGCTTTCTTT.

In this sample, this clonotype turned up many times. The chain is built from TRBV20-1 and TRBJ1-6; 8 bases line up with TRBD1. Per the germline V gene, CDR1 is DFQATT and CDR2 is SNEGSKA (reference sequence). J gave up 8 bases and V 0 bases, and 6 bases lay outside the gene matches. CDR3 length: 15 residues. CDR3 amino acids: CSAREYGQGDSPLHF. For the CDR3, the DNA is TGCAGTGCTAGAGAGTACGGACAGGGTGATTCACCCCTCCACTTT.

This clonotype was seen many times. V gene TRBV6-5 combines with J gene TRBJ1-2, with D unresolved. CDR1 and CDR2 (germline): MNHEY, SVGAGI. Trimming left V 2 bases short and J 2 bases short, with 6 bases between. CDR3 size: 13 residues. The CDR3 spells CASSYIGNYGYTF. In DNA, the CDR3 is TGTGCCAGCAGTTACATAGGAAACTATGGCTACACCTTC.

There are a few counts of this clonotype. The chain uses TRBV27 and TRBJ1-4; D remains ambiguous. This CDR3 region has 13 residues. Germline CDR1 and CDR2: MNHEY and SMNVEV (reference sequence). Deletions cut 8 bases from V and 0 bases from J, with 7 bases between. CDR3 loop: CASARSTNEKLFF. The CDR3 region has the DNA TGTGCCAGCGCACGGTCAACTAATGAAAAACTGTTTTTT.

J is TRBJ1-2 and V is TRBV5-5; 12 nucleotides match TRBD1. The junction had 4 bases not matched to a gene; V was cut back by 2 bases and J by 8 bases. The V gene's germline CDR1 is SGHKS and CDR2 YYEKEE (reference sequence). This CDR3 contains 14 residues. The CDR3: CASSLGTGGSGYTF. The CDR3 DNA is TGTGCCAGCAGCTTAGGGACAGGGGGCTCGGGCTACACCTTC.

The chain recombines TRBV25-1 with TRBJ1-5; D unclear. This CDR3 has 14 residues. Germline lookup yields CDR1 MGHDK and CDR2 SYGVNS. V lost 6 bases, J lost 3 bases, and 12 bases lay in between. The CDR3 protein is CASRGTVTNQPQHF. CDR3 coding DNA: TGTGCCAGCAGGGGAACGGTTACCAATCAGCCCCAGCATTTT.

This clonotype showed up just once. This sequence joins TRBV11-2 and TRBJ1-1, with D possibly TRBD1 on 6 matching bases. Germline CDR1 and CDR2: SGHAT and FQNNGV. Trimming cost V 5 bases and J 0 bases, with 19 bases left between them. The CDR3 has 17 residues. The CDR3 DNA follows: TGTGCCAGCAGCACCCTTTCCCCGGAGGGGGTGAACACTGAAGCTTTCTTT. Translation gives CASSTLSPEGVNTEAFF.

This clonotype appeared a few times. This sequence joins TRBV19 and TRBJ1-2; 7 positions agree with TRBD1. J was trimmed by 8 bases and V by 3 bases; bases with no gene match: 15. Per the germline V gene, CDR1 is LNHDA and CDR2 is SQIVND (reference sequence). CDR3 length: 16 amino acids. CDR3: CASSMDDRAPIAGYTF. CDR3 DNA sequence: TGTGCCAGTAGTATGGACGACAGGGCCCCCATAGCCGGCTACACCTTC.

This clonotype showed up many times. Compared with germline, one end of the junction differs, possibly owing to a read error. The chain employs TRBV10-3 and TRBJ1-1; TRBD1 might be the D (5 bases). Germline CDR1 ENHRY, CDR2 SYGVKD. This CDR3 spans 13 amino acids. DNA of the CDR3: TGTGCCAGCAGTTATACACGGGGGACTGAAGCTTTCTTT. Amino acid sequence: CASSYTRGTEAFF.

This chain uses TRBV4-1 with TRBJ1-6; 8 bases match TRBD1. Losses at the gene ends were 1 base for V and 4 bases for J; bases not matched to a gene: 6. Per the germline V gene, CDR1 is MGHRA and CDR2 is YSYEKL. The CDR3 covers 17 residues. The CDR3 here is CASSQVGTGSYNSPLHF. CDR3 sequence (DNA): TGCGCCAGCAGCCAAGTTGGGACAGGATCTTATAATTCACCCCTCCACTTT.

In the case of this clonotype: A junction end diverges from the germline sequence, so it may reflect a read error. The V gene is TRBV7-2, the J gene TRBJ1-6; 9 nucleotides match TRBD1. The CDR3 extends over 15 amino acids. The germline CDR1 and CDR2 sequences are SGHTA and FQGNSA. CDR3 sequence: CASSLTGGEYSPLHF. The CDR3 region has the DNA TGCGCCAGCAGCTTAACAGGGGGCGAGTACTCACCCCTCCACTTT.

The chain carries TRBV20-1 and TRBJ2-7, with a weak D call TRBD1 (6 bases). Germline-derived CDR1 and CDR2 are DFQATT and SNEGSKA (reference sequence). V lost 3 bases and J lost 7, with 16 bases in between. There are 13 residues in the CDR3. This CDR3 reads CSARDSPLWEQYF. As DNA, the CDR3 is TGCAGTGCTAGGGACAGTCCGCTTTGGGAGCAGTACTTC.

This clonotype was observed at least ten times. The chain is built from TRBV29-1 and TRBJ2-7, with a weak D call TRBD2 (6 bases). CDR1 and CDR2 from the germline V gene are SQVTM and ANQGSEA. V was cut by 7 bases and J by 2 bases, with 21 bases left in between. This CDR3 comprises 15 residues. The chain's CDR3 is CSACPGGKSTYEQYF. CDR3 in DNA: TGCAGCGCCTGCCCTGGCGGGAAGAGTACCTACGAGCAGTACTTC.

This clonotype was counted ten times or more. The V call is TRBV29-1, the J call TRBJ2-2; D unresolved. CDR3 size: 12 residues. Trimming removed 5 bases from V and 0 bases from J, with 4 bases in between. Per germline, CDR1 SQVTM and CDR2 ANQGSEA. CDR3 nucleotide sequence: TGCAGCGTTTCTCCGAACACCGGGGAGCTGTTTTTT. This encodes CSVSPNTGELFF.

The chain uses TRBV12-3 or TRBV12-4 and TRBJ2-5; TRBD2 matches 9 bases. The CDR3 covers 16 residues. V was clipped by 5 bases and J by 2 bases; unmatched bases: 9. The CDR3 coding sequence is TGTGCCAGCAGTCCCTGGCCTAGCGGGGTTCAAGAGACCCAGTACTTC. It is translated as CASSPWPSGVQETQYF.

The sample holds many counts of this clonotype. J is TRBJ2-5 and V is TRBV12-3 or TRBV12-4; D could derive from TRBD1 or TRBD2 (5 bases each). V dropped 3 bases and J dropped 7 bases, with 9 bases sitting between them. The CDR3 consists of 12 residues. The chain's CDR3 is CASSFIGGTQYF. The CDR3 region has the DNA TGTGCCAGCAGTTTTATTGGGGGGACCCAGTACTTC.